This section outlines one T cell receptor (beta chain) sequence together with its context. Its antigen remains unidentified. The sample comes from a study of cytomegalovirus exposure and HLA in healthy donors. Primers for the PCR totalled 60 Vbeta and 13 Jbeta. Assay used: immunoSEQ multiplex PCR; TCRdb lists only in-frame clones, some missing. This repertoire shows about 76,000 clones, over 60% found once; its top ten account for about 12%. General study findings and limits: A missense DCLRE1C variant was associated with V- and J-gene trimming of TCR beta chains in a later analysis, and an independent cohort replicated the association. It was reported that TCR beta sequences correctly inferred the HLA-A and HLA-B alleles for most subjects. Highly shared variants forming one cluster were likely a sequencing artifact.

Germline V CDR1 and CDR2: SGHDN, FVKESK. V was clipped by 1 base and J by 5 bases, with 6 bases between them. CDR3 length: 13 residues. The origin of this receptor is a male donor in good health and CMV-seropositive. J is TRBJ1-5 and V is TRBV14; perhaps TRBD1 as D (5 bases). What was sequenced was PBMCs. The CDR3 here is CASSQGQYQPQHF. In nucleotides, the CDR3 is TGTGCCAGCAGCCAAGGACAGTATCAGCCCCAGCATTTT.